A selection of T cell receptor beta chains follows, all from one sample in a study of T cell repertoires in breast cancer. TCRdb reprocessed the emulsion pairing reads with MiXCR, giving one entry per CDR3 protein. The table lists tens of thousands of distinct CDR3 sequences, around 45% of them singletons, with 50% to 65% in the top ten. The sequenced sample consisted of CD8+ T cells. These receptors came from a pool of human donors with breast cancer or a healthy control (not recorded which). CDR3s include the opening cysteine and the closing phenylalanine or tryptophan. The order of the fields is CDR3 protein, CDR3 DNA, V gene, J gene, D gene, clone size. The D gene is left open where the match is weak. Clone sizes are given selectively: once, few, many, or a class where the clone is expanded.

CDR3aa: CASSGTGTGIISYEQYF; CDR3nt: TGTGCCAGCAGTGGAACGGGGACAGGTATAATTTCCTACGAGCAGTACTTC; v_gene: TRBV28; j_gene: TRBJ2-7; d_gene: TRBD1; abundance: few
CDR3aa: CATSDLETGGQGCNQPQHF; CDR3nt: TGTGCCACCAGTGATTTGGAGACAGGGGGCCAGGGTTGCAATCAGCCCCAGCATTTT; v_gene: TRBV24-1; j_gene: TRBJ1-5; d_gene: TRBD1; abundance: few
CDR3aa: CSARGNNGPEAFF; CDR3nt: TGCAGTGCTAGAGGCAATAATGGGCCTGAAGCTTTCTTT; v_gene: TRBV20-1; j_gene: TRBJ1-1; d_gene: .; abundance: many
CDR3aa: CSAAGQGNSPLHF; CDR3nt: TGCAGTGCCGCAGGACAGGGTAATTCACCCCTCCACTTT; v_gene: TRBV20-1; j_gene: TRBJ1-6; d_gene: TRBD1; abundance: .
CDR3aa: CASSPGLAGTDTQYF; CDR3nt: TGTGCCAGCAGTCCAGGACTAGCGGGCACAGATACGCAGTATTTT; v_gene: TRBV27; j_gene: TRBJ2-3; d_gene: TRBD2; abundance: many
CDR3aa: CASSHRLAGGYNEQFF; CDR3nt: TGTGCCAGCTCACACAGACTAGCGGGGGGATACAATGAGCAGTTCTTC; v_gene: TRBV18; j_gene: TRBJ2-1; d_gene: TRBD2; abundance: .
CDR3aa: CAWWPVNYGYTF; CDR3nt: TGTGCCTGGTGGCCCGTAAACTATGGCTACACCTTC; v_gene: TRBV30; j_gene: TRBJ1-2; d_gene: .; abundance: .
CDR3aa: CASSLAGLTDTQYF; CDR3nt: TGTGCCAGCAGTCTAGCGGGGCTCACAGATACGCAGTATTTT; v_gene: TRBV6-1; j_gene: TRBJ2-3; d_gene: TRBD2; abundance: .
CDR3aa: CASSFLTEAPGANVLTF; CDR3nt: TGTGCCAGCAGTTTTCTCACTGAAGCTCCTGGGGCCAACGTCCTGACTTTC; v_gene: TRBV12-3/TRBV12-4; j_gene: TRBJ2-6; d_gene: .; abundance: .
CDR3aa: CASSYRDRLGEKLFF; CDR3nt: TGTGCCAGCAGTTATCGAGACAGGCTAGGAGAAAAACTGTTTTTT; v_gene: TRBV6-2/TRBV6-3; j_gene: TRBJ1-4; d_gene: .; abundance: .
CDR3aa: CASSPLTTGITDTQYF; CDR3nt: TGTGCCAGCAGCCCTCTAACGACAGGGATCACAGATACGCAGTATTTT; v_gene: TRBV4-2; j_gene: TRBJ2-3; d_gene: TRBD1; abundance: .
CDR3aa: CSASSSGLAFHEQFF; CDR3nt: TGCAGTGCTAGTTCCTCGGGACTAGCGTTTCATGAGCAGTTCTTC; v_gene: TRBV20-1; j_gene: TRBJ2-1; d_gene: TRBD2; abundance: .
CDR3aa: CASSKGVRQPQHF; CDR3nt: TGTGCCAGTAGTAAGGGGGTACGACAGCCCCAGCATTTT; v_gene: TRBV19; j_gene: TRBJ1-5; d_gene: .; abundance: few
CDR3aa: CASSPSGALSYEQYF; CDR3nt: TGTGCCAGCAGCCCATCCGGCGCGCTCTCCTACGAGCAGTACTTC; v_gene: TRBV3-1; j_gene: TRBJ2-7; d_gene: .; abundance: .
CDR3aa: CSASPARVF; CDR3nt: TGCAGTGCTTCCCCGGCTCGAGTATTC; v_gene: TRBV20-1; j_gene: TRBJ2-7; d_gene: .; abundance: few
CDR3aa: CASSLSGGGGDTEAFF; CDR3nt: TGTGCCAGCAGCTTGTCTGGCGGCGGGGGAGACACTGAAGCTTTCTTT; v_gene: TRBV5-6; j_gene: TRBJ1-1; d_gene: .; abundance: .
CDR3aa: CASSEGHVYGYTF; CDR3nt: TGTGCCAGCAGTGAGGGTCACGTCTATGGCTACACCTTC; v_gene: TRBV2; j_gene: TRBJ1-2; d_gene: .; abundance: .
CDR3aa: CSASREVHNEQFF; CDR3nt: TGCAGTGCTTCGCGGGAGGTACACAATGAGCAGTTCTTC; v_gene: TRBV20-1; j_gene: TRBJ2-1; d_gene: TRBD2; abundance: many
CDR3aa: CASSYTLNGLGYTF; CDR3nt: TGTGCCAGCAGTTATACCCTTAATGGGCTTGGCTACACCTTC; v_gene: TRBV6-5; j_gene: TRBJ1-2; d_gene: .; abundance: few
CDR3aa: CSARDPSGGGDNEQFF; CDR3nt: TGCAGTGCTAGAGATCCATCCGGGGGTGGAGACAATGAGCAGTTCTTC; v_gene: TRBV20-1; j_gene: TRBJ2-1; d_gene: .; abundance: .
CDR3aa: CASSQEDRPPRTQYF; CDR3nt: TGTGCCAGCAGCCAAGAAGATCGACCCCCCCGGACGCAGTATTTT; v_gene: TRBV3-1; j_gene: TRBJ2-3; d_gene: .; abundance: .
CDR3aa: CASRDTGNEQFF; CDR3nt: TGTGCCAGCAGGGACACGGGCAATGAGCAGTTCTTC; v_gene: TRBV5-4; j_gene: TRBJ2-1; d_gene: .; abundance: many
CDR3aa: CASSSPGQLYEQYF; CDR3nt: TGTGCCAGCAGCTCACCGGGACAGCTCTACGAGCAGTACTTC; v_gene: TRBV11-2; j_gene: TRBJ2-7; d_gene: TRBD1; abundance: few
CDR3aa: CASSANRDRGHKAFF; CDR3nt: TGTGCCAGCAGCGCAAATCGGGACAGGGGGCACAAAGCTTTCTTT; v_gene: TRBV11-1; j_gene: TRBJ1-1; d_gene: TRBD1; abundance: .
CDR3aa: CASSPVQGETQYF; CDR3nt: TGTGCCAGCAGCCCAGTTCAAGGAGAGACCCAGTACTTC; v_gene: TRBV7-3; j_gene: TRBJ2-5; d_gene: .; abundance: few
CDR3aa: CASTPRTSRPGEQYF; CDR3nt: TGTGCCAGCACCCCCCGAACTAGTAGACCCGGCGAGCAGTACTTC; v_gene: TRBV28; j_gene: TRBJ2-7; d_gene: .; abundance: .
CDR3aa: CASSQARVVGGDTQYF; CDR3nt: TGTGCCAGCAGCCAAGCCCGCGTAGTTGGCGGGGATACGCAGTATTTT; v_gene: TRBV4-2; j_gene: TRBJ2-3; d_gene: .; abundance: .
CDR3aa: CASSLPGEHTEAFF; CDR3nt: TGTGCCAGCAGTCTCCCGGGGGAACACACTGAAGCTTTCTTT; v_gene: TRBV27; j_gene: TRBJ1-1; d_gene: .; abundance: .
CDR3aa: CASSLADSDEQFF; CDR3nt: TGTGCCAGCAGCTTGGCCGACAGCGATGAGCAGTTCTTC; v_gene: TRBV5-5; j_gene: TRBJ2-1; d_gene: .; abundance: once
CDR3aa: CASSRNGQQPQHF; CDR3nt: TGTGCCAGCAGCCGCAACGGACAACAGCCCCAGCATTTT; v_gene: TRBV6-1; j_gene: TRBJ1-5; d_gene: .; abundance: many